The 9 T cell receptor beta chains given below trace back to one sample, sequenced in a study of T cells in women clearing cervical HPV infection. The table came from immunoSEQ multiplex PCR; TCRdb's copy has only in-frame clones and leaves some out. This sample's clone table lists 40,000 to 55,000 clones. The sample comprised blood buffy coat. Receptors originate from a woman between 18 and 69 years old with a cervical HPV16 infection that either progressed to CIN3+ or cleared (not recorded which).

Worth noting for this clone: The read terminates 3 residues before the CDR3 end, so the remaining end is supplied by the germline J gene. The chain recombines TRBV20-1 with TRBJ2-3, with unresolved D. V gave up 5 bases and J gave up 0 bases, with 6 bases separating them. This CDR3 has 12 amino acids. Germline-derived CDR1 and CDR2 are DFQATT and SNEGSKA (reference sequence). The covered CDR3 bases are TGCAGTGCTTTCTATAGCACAGATACG. Translation gives CSAFYSTDT. The whole CDR3 sequence reads CSAFYSTDTQYF.

To note about this clone: Sequencing ends 3 residues short of the CDR3 end; the germline J gene provides the rest. At the DNA level, this CDR3 is encoded by other sequences in the same sample as well. The chain links TRBV18 to TRBJ1-3; no clear D. CDR1 is KGHSH, CDR2 LQKENI, per germline. Trimming removed 1 base at V and 0 bases at J, with 7 bases between. This CDR3 is 15 amino acids long. CDR3 residues: CASSPRTVSGNTIYF. The sequenced part of the CDR3 DNA is TGTGCCAGCTCACCACGAACAGTCTCTGGAAACACC. The entire variable domain, with the rest obtained from reference TRBV18 and TRBJ1-3, is as follows: NAGVMQNPRHLVRRRGQEARLRCSPMKGHSHVYWYRQLPEEGLKFMVYLQKENIIDESGMPKERFSAEFPKEGPSILRIQQVVRGDSAAYFCASSPRTVSGNTIYFGEGSWLTVV.

To note about this clone: The read terminates 3 residues before the CDR3 end, so the remaining end is supplied by the germline J gene. V and J are TRBV5-1 and TRBJ1-2; possible D gene TRBD1, 6 bases. The CDR3 contains 15 residues. V lost 0 bases and J 2 bases, leaving 11 bases between the germline ends. Germline V lookup: CDR1 SGHRS, CDR2 YFSETQ. CDR3 in amino acids: CASSLDGTRNYGYTF. The covered CDR3 bases are TGCGCCAGCAGCTTGGATGGGACAAGAAACTATGGC.

Comments on this clone: The read is 3 residues too short to cover the CDR3 end, so that end is filled in from the germline J gene. The rearrangement joins TRBV20-1 to TRBJ2-3; 14 nucleotides line up with TRBD2. Germline V lookup: CDR1 DFQATT, CDR2 SNEGSKA (reference sequence). V shed 5 bases and J 5 bases; nucleotides not matched to a gene: 12. The CDR3 is 17 residues long. CDR3 protein: CSAGGTSGSLSEDTQYF. The sequenced CDR3 bases are TGCAGTGCTGGGGGGACTAGCGGGAGCTTGAGTGAAGATACG.

For this clone: The read stops 3 residues short of the end of the CDR3; the missing end is completed from the germline J gene. The rearrangement links TRBV18 to TRBJ2-3; 11 nucleotides agree with TRBD2. The CDR3 is made up of 15 amino acids. With V trimmed by 6 bases and J by 1 base, 3 bases remained unmatched. Germline V gene data show CDR1 as KGHSH and CDR2 as LQKENI. The CDR3 DNA, read in part, is TGTGCCAGCTCCGTACTAGCGGGAGGCACAGATACG. It translates to CASSVLAGGTDT. The CDR3 as a whole reads CASSVLAGGTDTQYF.

As regards this clone: The germline gene is not matched at one end of the junction; a read error may be the cause. The read finishes 3 residues shy of the CDR3 end, and the germline J gene is used to complete it. V gene TRBV2 combines with J gene TRBJ2-5; tentatively, D is TRBD1 (5 bases). Germline values: CDR1 SNHLY, CDR2 FYNNEI. The CDR3 runs to 14 residues. The CDR3: CASSDLTAQGTQYF. The sequenced CDR3 bases are TGTGCCAGCAGTGATCTGACAGCTCAAGGGACC.

Comment on this clone: Read sequence stops 3 residues before the CDR3 end, and the germline J gene provides the missing end. The V call is TRBV30, the J call TRBJ2-1; D possibly corresponds to TRBD2 (6 bases). CDR1 and CDR2 from the germline V gene are GTSNPN and SVGIG (reference sequence). V shed 0 bases and J shed 6 bases, with 18 bases lying between them. This CDR3 region has 16 residues. Partial CDR3 DNA: TGTGCCTGGAGTGTACGCCGGACCGGGGGAATCAATGAG. Translated, it gives CAWSVRRTGGINE. The entire CDR3 protein is CAWSVRRTGGINEQFF.

Points on this clone: With the read ending 3 residues before the CDR3 end, the germline J gene is used to fill in that end. The rearrangement links TRBV20-1 to TRBJ1-6; D is possibly TRBD1 (5 bases). There are 15 residues in the CDR3. The germline gives CDR1 DFQATT, CDR2 SNEGSKA (reference sequence). Trimming stripped 3 bases from V and 5 bases from J, with 14 bases between. The CDR3 bases that were read are TGCAGTGCTAGGGATCAGGGAAAAGATAATTCACCC. Translation gives CSARDQGKDNSP. The whole CDR3 is CSARDQGKDNSPLHF.

Its frequency marks this clone as medium-sized. The CDR3 bases that were read are TGTGCCAGCTCCAAGGGGGCAGGGGAGGCAGAGACC. It translates to CASSKGAGEAET. The CDR3 reads in full as CASSKGAGEAETQYF. This sequence joins TRBV7-8 and TRBJ2-5, with D perhaps matching TRBD1 (7 bases). Read sequence stops 3 residues before the CDR3 end, and the germline J gene provides the missing end. Per the germline V gene, CDR1 is SGHVS and CDR2 is FQNEAQ. V gave up 8 bases and J gave up 4 bases, with 20 bases separating them. This CDR3 spans 15 amino acids.